This is a list of T cell receptor beta chains from one sample in a study of blood T cell repertoires in COVID-19. Sequenced by immunoSEQ multiplex PCR; TCRdb stores in-frame clones only, minus some. Here the sample spans under 200,000 clones, less than 90% being singletons. The sequencing input was peripheral blood. Source of these receptors: a woman between 65 and 79 years old with COVID-19, enrolled during active disease. CDR3s include the opening cysteine and the closing phenylalanine or tryptophan.

>12|TRBJ1-1|TRBV2
CASNQGNTEAFF
>15|TRBJ1-2|TRBV19
CASSMRKGAAYGYTF
>15|TRBJ2-1|TRBV5-4
CASSLGSGAPNEQFF
>14|TRBJ2-1|TRBV4-1
CASRGGGLDNEQFF
>14|TRBJ1-5|TRBV19
CASSRDRGNQPQHF
>16|TRBJ2-3|TRBV3-1/TRBV3-2
CASSWTSGGFTDTQYF
>16|TRBJ2-3|TRBV20-1
CSASGTSGGSTDTQYF
>13|TRBJ2-3|TRBV29-1
CSVAGSSTDTQYF
>11|TRBJ2-1|TRBV10-1
CASSSGTVLFF
>16|TRBJ2-2|TRBV11-2
CASSFRGSQNTGELFF
>18|TRBJ1-2|TRBV27
CASSLFGTTTGQGSGYTF
>13|TRBJ2-5|TRBV11-2
CASSFAVQETQYF
>11|TRBJ2-1|TRBV30
CAWTGGYEQFF
>17|TRBJ1-5|TRBV7-2
CASSLAPSGTGDQPQHF
>13|TRBJ2-1|TRBV11-3
CASSLARNNEQFF
>15|TRBJ2-2|TRBV2
CASSENRAGTGELFF
>14|TRBJ1-2|TRBV6-1
CASSEALRPGGYTF
>13|TRBJ1-2|TRBV28
CASSRDRNYGYTF
>14|TRBJ1-4|TRBV27
CATGRQGAREKLFF
>13|TRBJ1-1|TRBV6-5
CASSHQLNTEAFF
>14|TRBJ1-2|TRBV15
CATSRETGLYGYTF
>16|TRBJ2-3|TRBV6-5
CASSYSGLAGGDTQYF
>14|TRBJ1-4|TRBV5-1
CASSFDRPGEKLFF
>16|TRBJ1-4|TRBV28
CASSPRTGGGFEKLFF
>14|TRBJ1-5|TRBV5-5
CASSLDGVDRPQHF
>15|TRBJ2-2|TRBV19
CASSATGGRTGELFF
>15|TRBJ1-6|TRBV27
CASSSGQGLNSPLHF
>15|TRBJ2-5|TRBV15
CATSRGGSGGETQYF
>16|TRBJ1-5|TRBV7-2
CASSLSGTGGRQPQHF
>18|TRBJ1-1|TRBV18
CASSLSRLNTLMNTEAFF
>16|TRBJ1-3|TRBV28
CASIQRTGPSGNTIYF
>13|TRBJ1-6|TRBV6-5
CASRLDNYSPLHF
>14|TRBJ1-2|TRBV28
CAIPAEGLSRGYTF
>15|TRBJ2-7|TRBV27
CASSPRPLESHEQYF
>13|TRBJ1-1|TRBV7-8
CASSQDRNTEAFF
>13|TRBJ1-1|TRBV6-5
CASSYSRGTEAFF
>17|TRBJ2-3|TRBV24-1
CATSDMRTSGSSDTQYF
>13|TRBJ2-7|TRBV5-1
CASSWRERDEQYF
>14|TRBJ2-3|TRBV4-2
CASSQSAGGDTQYF
>14|TRBJ1-1|TRBV3-1/TRBV3-2
CASTSTQRWTEAFF
>15|TRBJ2-3|TRBV5-5
CASSFTRGSTDTQYF
>13|TRBJ2-2|TRBV2
CASSEWATGELFF